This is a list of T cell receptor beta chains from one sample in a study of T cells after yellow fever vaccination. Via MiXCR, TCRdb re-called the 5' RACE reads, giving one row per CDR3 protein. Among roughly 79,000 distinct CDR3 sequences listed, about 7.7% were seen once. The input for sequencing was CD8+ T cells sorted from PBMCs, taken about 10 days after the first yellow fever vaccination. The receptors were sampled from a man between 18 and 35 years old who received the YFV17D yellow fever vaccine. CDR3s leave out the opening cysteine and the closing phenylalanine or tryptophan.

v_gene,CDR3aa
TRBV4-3,ASSQDGGVRGNEQF
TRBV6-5,ASSYARLGLGVEDTQY
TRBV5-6,ASSFPIGSNTEAF
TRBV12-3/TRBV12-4,ASSSEGATSEAF
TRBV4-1,ASSHLGGELF
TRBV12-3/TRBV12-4,ASSLQRAPSYEQY
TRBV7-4,ASRSGTGYEQY
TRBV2,ASTVGDGGYTDTQY
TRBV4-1,ASSQDSGGADTQY
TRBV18,ASSPFGTGDYEQY
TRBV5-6,ASSFWHSNQPQH
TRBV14,ASSSGPLYEQY
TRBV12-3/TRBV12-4,ASSLGPYQETQY
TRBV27,ASSLLSTDTQY
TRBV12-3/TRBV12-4,ASSRGNTEAF
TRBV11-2,ASQDTGELF
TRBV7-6,ASSLGTGRFTDTQY
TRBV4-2,ASSQVKGTEAF
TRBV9,ASSVFGGAVDTQY
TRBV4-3,ASSYYQWASDYNEQF
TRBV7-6,ASSFGDSSDTQY
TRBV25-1,ASSRDRGRSTEAF
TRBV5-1,ASSLESGGFGEQF
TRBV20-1,SAEPRDSVITDTQY
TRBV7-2,ASSLLGTQY
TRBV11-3,ASSFRDVPTQY
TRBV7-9,ASSFEGHQPQH
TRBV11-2,ASRQGAVETQY
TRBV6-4,ASSELAGGPDTQY
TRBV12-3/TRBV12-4,ASIGATEAF
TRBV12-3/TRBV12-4,ASSLTRVDNEQF
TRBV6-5,ASSYGGGGNQPQH
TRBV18,ASSDRGFYEQY